This TCR beta chain was recovered during a study of CD8 T cells in ankylosing spondylitis. General study results and limits: Existing reports had already noted some motif variants in reactive arthritis synovial fluid and blood. Roughly 8 highly homologous variants formed a TCR beta motif that appeared characteristic of ankylosing spondylitis blood. Reports say disease-linked clones showed up significantly more in matched ankylosing spondylitis synovial fluid.

The junction had 11 bases not matched to a gene; V was cut back by 4 bases and J by 3 bases. Per the germline V gene, CDR1 is SQVTM and CDR2 is ANQGSEA. The CDR3 sequence is 15 residues long. Using its own MiXCR run on the 5' RACE reads, TCRdb lists one record per CDR3 protein. The sample contains 380,000 or so distinct CDR3 sequences, 20% to 25% of which appear only once. Comments on this clonotype: Its antigen is not identified.

V gene TRBV29-1 combines with J gene TRBJ2-5; 7 bases are shared with TRBD2. This receptor was taken from a male donor with ankylosing spondylitis or in good health (not recorded which). The material sequenced was blood, either unsorted or a sorted T cell fraction (not recorded which). The CDR3 region is CSVGLRREIKETQYF. The CDR3 DNA follows: TGCAGCGTTGGCCTGCGGCGGGAGATTAAAGAGACCCAGTACTTC.